This entry features one T cell receptor (beta chain) sequence. This clonotype turned up a few times. What antigen it recognizes has not been identified. There are no base qualities to consult, and no much larger clone falls within one base. Genomic DNA was used as template for profiling of TCR beta VDJ combinations and CDR3 sequences. TCR repertoire sequencing was run on an Illumina HiSeq 2000. The authors' pipeline ran thus. Repertoires were assessed using TRBV/TRBJ rearrangement plots, CDR3 size and DJ length profiles, and Simpson's diversity index. The most abundant DNA sequence in the deep sequencing data was defined as the immunodominant clone. CDR3 amino acid sequences were screened for sharing across subjects and were compared with published repertoires and the VDJdb database. TCRdb reanalyzed the raw reads on its own, using fastp at Q25 for trimming and MiXCR for clone calling, and kept in-frame beta chains. Each CDR3 protein gets just one entry, which takes the most common genes and DNA from the rows behind it. Here the V and J calls rest on TCRdb's processing, not on the authors' analysis. This sample holds approximately 250,000 distinct CDR3 sequences; 70% to 85% were observed only once. Around 40% of the sample comes from the top ten.

This specimen comes from a study of CD8+CD57+ T cells in acquired aplastic anemia (dated by TCRdb to 2017 to 2018). Turning to the overall study: On average, sorted CD4+ and CD8+ cells yielded 3.2 ug of extracted DNA, with a range of roughly 0.17 to 30 ug. CD8+CD57+ expansion was defined as frequency above the mean frequency observed in healthy subjects. General findings and caveats noted by the study authors: Over 25 CD8+ CDR3 sequences were found in both patients and controls but appeared to be highly expressed in patients and within the immunodominant clones of the patients. Patients and healthy controls showed no significant difference in CD8+ Simpson's diversity (P=0.060).

The patients picked for sequencing were ones in whom flow cytometry had shown an expansion of CD8+CD57+ cells. All patients had severe acquired aplastic anemia diagnosed by International Study of Aplastic Anemia and Agranulocytosis and Camitta criteria. No therapy had been received by the patients at the time of blood sampling. In the study, sorted CD4+ and CD8+ blood T cells from patients with severe aplastic anemia and from healthy subjects underwent deep sequencing of TCR repertoires. In the USA, patient enrollment took place under clinicaltrials.gov protocols 00001620, 01623167, 00001397, 00071045, 00081523 and 00961064. Ficoll-Paque density gradient centrifugation was used to isolate peripheral blood mononuclear cells. Before DNA was extracted, CD4+ and CD8+ T cells were sorted using either FACS or magnetic beads. Sample: sorted CD4+, CD8+, or CD8+CD57+ T cells (not recorded which) from PBMCs. This sequence originates from a human donor with aplastic anemia.

This receptor carries the CDR3 CSARDRGGVGYGYTF. At the DNA level, the sequence is TGCAGTGCTAGAGACAGAGGGGGGGTCGGGTATGGCTACACCTTC. The chain was built from TRBV20-1 and TRBJ1-2; a tentative D match to TRBD1 spans 6 bases. The germline V gene (reference sequence) specifies DFQATT as CDR1 and SNEGSKA as CDR2. At the junction V is shortened by 0 bases and J by 5 bases, with 16 bases in between. Measured from the cysteine to the phenylalanine, the CDR3 is 15 residues long. The DNA shown is the 45-base CDR3, in frame from base 1.